The 25 T cell receptor beta chains reported below all come from one sample, sequenced in a study of cytotoxic CD8 clonotypes in ibrutinib-treated CLL (dated by TCRdb to the early 2020s). The library was produced with the immunoSEQ multiplex PCR assay. The source is immuneACCESS, and TCRdb retained only in-frame sequences with V and J called. Part of the clones is not carried over; for the studies checked, unresolved V genes explain less than half of this, and the remainder is unexplained. Recorded for this sample are roughly 330,000 clones; around 66% of them occurred a single time. Just under 6.5% of the sample belongs to the ten largest clones. The sequences come from PBMCs, collected after 36 months of ibrutinib treatment. The receptors were sampled from a human donor with chronic lymphocytic leukemia.

This clone was observed a handful of times. The gene calls are TRBV27 and TRBJ2-3; 10 nucleotides align to TRBD2. The J segment lost 3 bases and the V segment lost 8 bases, leaving 8 bases of the junction unmatched. CDR3 size: 15 residues. The V gene's germline CDR1 is MNHEY and CDR2 SMNVEV (reference sequence). CDR3 in amino acids: CASGPSGGGTDTQYF. In DNA, the CDR3 is TGTGCCAGCGGCCCCAGCGGGGGGGGAACAGATACGCAGTATTTT.

The chain recombines TRBV10-1 with TRBJ1-2; a weak D match, TRBD1 (5 bases). Germline CDR1 and CDR2: WNHNN and SYGVQD (reference sequence). This CDR3 comprises 14 residues. V was pared by 6 bases and J by 2 bases, with 13 bases between. CDR3: CASSPLQGNYGYTF. The CDR3 region has the DNA TGCGCCAGCAGCCCTCTTCAGGGAAACTATGGCTACACCTTC.

The chain combines TRBV10-3 with TRBJ2-1; 8 bases line up with TRBD2. CDR1 is ENHRY and CDR2 is SYGVKD in the germline V gene. This CDR3 comprises 14 residues. The trim removed 8 bases at V and 9 bases at J, leaving 12 bases unmatched. The CDR3: CAIRPGLEKSEQFF. The CDR3 nucleotides read TGTGCCATCCGACCGGGACTAGAGAAGAGTGAGCAGTTCTTC.

This clone was counted a single time. The V and J genes are TRBV6-1 and TRBJ2-7, with D unclear. The germline V gene has CDR1 MNHNS and CDR2 SASEGT. Trimming pared 11 bases from V and 5 bases from J, leaving 10 bases between. The CDR3 is 10 amino acids. The CDR3 DNA is TGTGCCGCCTCAAGGAACGAGCAGTACTTC. Amino acids: CAASRNEQYF.

This clone has just a few counts. The chain joins TRBV9 to TRBJ1-6; D is unresolved. CDR1 SGDLS and CDR2 YYNGEE come from the germline V gene. V lost 3 bases to trimming and J lost 0 bases, with 7 bases between them. This CDR3 is 15 amino acids long. The CDR3 coding sequence is TGTGCCAGCAGCGCATACAGCTCCTATAATTCACCCCTCCACTTT. Its translation: CASSAYSSYNSPLHF.

This sequence joins TRBV9 and TRBJ1-3, with 7 bases fitting TRBD1. The ends lost 3 bases at V and 2 bases at J; junction bases unmatched: 5. Germline V gives CDR1 SGDLS, CDR2 YYNGEE. CDR3 length equals 15 residues. This chain's CDR3 is CASSETGVAGNTIYF. The CDR3, as DNA: TGTGCCAGCAGCGAAACAGGGGTTGCTGGAAACACCATATATTTT.

The chain carries TRBV2 and TRBJ1-2; D uncertain. Trimming removed 2 bases from V and 8 bases from J, with 15 bases in between. The CDR3 consists of 14 residues. Per the germline V gene, CDR1 is SNHLY and CDR2 is FYNNEI. CDR3 sequence (DNA): TGTGCCAGCAGTGAACTATTGGGCTCTGGCGGCTACACCTTC. It specifies CASSELLGSGGYTF.

The rearrangement joins TRBV5-8 to TRBJ1-5; D call uncertain. There are 15 residues in the CDR3. V was pared by 2 bases and J by 2 bases, with 11 bases between. Per the germline V gene, CDR1 is SGHTS and CDR2 is YDEGEE. CDR3: CASSFHVAGNQPQHF. In DNA form, the CDR3 reads TGTGCCAGCAGCTTCCACGTGGCAGGCAATCAGCCCCAGCATTTT.

Points on this clone: Other DNA variants within this sample encode the same CDR3. This chain connects TRBV2 to TRBJ2-6; D unclear. Germline CDR1 reads SNHLY; CDR2 reads FYNNEI. V lost 6 bases to trimming and J lost 0 bases, with 6 bases between them. This CDR3 has 14 residues. DNA for the CDR3: TGTGCCAGCAGAGACCTCTCTGGGGCCAACGTCCTGACTTTC. Translated, it gives CASRDLSGANVLTF.

This clone was recorded a few times. V gene TRBV7-2 combines with J gene TRBJ2-3; D is unclear. The CDR3 loop spans 13 amino acids. Per germline, CDR1 SGHTA and CDR2 FQGNSA. Trimming removed 3 bases at V and 0 bases at J, with 4 bases between. The CDR3 DNA sequence: TGTGCCAGCAGCTTCGCTAGCACAGATACGCAGTATTTT. Its protein is CASSFASTDTQYF.

The V gene is TRBV4-3, the J gene TRBJ2-6; 8 bases map to TRBD1. The germline V gene encodes CDR1 LGHNA and CDR2 YSLEER. The CDR3 is made up of 16 amino acids. After removal of 4 bases from V and 4 bases from J, the junction contained 6 bases not matched to a gene. DNA of the CDR3: TGCGCCAGCAGCCTTACAGGGGGGTACGGGGCCAACGTCCTGACTTTC. The encoded protein is CASSLTGGYGANVLTF.

This clone has only one observation. This chain links TRBV9 with TRBJ1-2, with TRBD1 matching over 9 bases. The V and J ends lost 3 bases and 2 bases, in that order; junction bases with no gene match: 5. The CDR3 length is 15 residues. CDR1 and CDR2 (germline): SGDLS, YYNGEE. CDR3 residues: CASSETGGPNYGYTF. CDR3 in DNA: TGTGCCAGCAGCGAAACAGGGGGCCCCAACTATGGCTACACCTTC.

V usage is TRBV7-3 and J usage is TRBJ2-1; D possibly uses TRBD1 or TRBD2 (5 bases each). The germline V gene has CDR1 SGHTA and CDR2 FQGTGA. This CDR3 comprises 15 residues. Trimming stripped 6 bases from V and 8 bases from J, with 20 bases between. The CDR3 nucleotides read TGTGCCAGCAGTCTGGGCCTAGGGACGGAGGATGAGCAGTTCTTC. Its protein product is CASSLGLGTEDEQFF.

The J gene is TRBJ2-7, the V gene TRBV4-2; the D is unclear. The CDR3 loop spans 14 amino acids. CDR1 is LGHNA, CDR2 YNFKEQ, per germline. V lost 0 bases to trimming and J lost 4 bases, with 10 bases between them. This CDR3 is CASSQDEAAYEQYF. The DNA for the CDR3 is TGTGCCAGCAGCCAAGATGAGGCGGCATACGAGCAGTACTTC.

V gene TRBV28 combines with J gene TRBJ2-7; D gene ambiguous. CDR3 length: 15 amino acids. V shed 3 bases and J shed 5 bases, with 17 bases lying between them. Germline CDR1 is MDHEN and CDR2 is SYDVKM. The DNA for the CDR3 is TGTGCCAGCAGTTTCTGGGCCCCCATTGACCACGAGCAGTACTTC. Its protein is CASSFWAPIDHEQYF.

V gene TRBV4-1 combines with J gene TRBJ2-1, with 9 bases identical to TRBD2. Germline CDR1 MGHRA, CDR2 YSYEKL. There are 17 residues in the CDR3. Unmatched junction bases numbered 13, after V lost 2 bases and J lost 8 bases. Written as DNA, the CDR3 is TGCGCCAGCAGCCAATACCCCCCCCTGCGGGAGGGTGATGAGCAGTTCTTC. Residues: CASSQYPPLREGDEQFF.

The chain is built from TRBV6-4 and TRBJ1-2; 9 bases agree with TRBD1. Trimming cost V 5 bases and J 6 bases; bases outside gene matches: 4. From germline, CDR1 is MRHNA and CDR2 SNTAGT. CDR3 length equals 13 residues. The CDR3 is CASSNRQGDGYTF. The CDR3 DNA is TGTGCCAGCAGTAACAGACAGGGGGATGGCTACACCTTC.

This rearrangement joins TRBV4-1 to TRBJ2-1, with 9 positions matching TRBD1. Looked up from germline, CDR1 is MGHRA and CDR2 is YSYEKL. The CDR3 spans 15 residues. The V gene end was trimmed by 2 bases and the J gene end by 9 bases; junction bases not matched to a gene: 8. The CDR3 DNA reads TGCGCCAGCAGCCAAAGGGACAGGGAGGTTAGTGAGCAGTTCTTC. Translated, it gives CASSQRDREVSEQFF.

This clone showed up just a few times. The chain is built from TRBV9 and TRBJ2-7; 12 bases are shared with TRBD2. Germline V gives CDR1 SGDLS, CDR2 YYNGEE. V lost 4 bases to trimming and J lost 5 bases; unmatched junction nucleotides: 7. The length of the CDR3 is 15 residues. Here the CDR3 DNA reads TGTGCCAGCAGCACGACTAGCGGGAGTGCCCACGAGCAGTACTTC. Its translation is CASSTTSGSAHEQYF.

This chain uses TRBV5-1 with TRBJ1-2; TRBD1 matches 7 bases. CDR1 SGHRS and CDR2 YFSETQ come from the germline V gene. The CDR3 is 16 amino acids. V lost 0 bases and J lost 5; bases outside the gene matches: 10. The CDR3 coding sequence is TGCGCCAGCAGCTTGGAGGGGACAGCACTACCATATGGCTACACCTTC. This encodes CASSLEGTALPYGYTF.

The rearrangement joins TRBV13 to TRBJ2-3; 11 bases are a match to TRBD2. Germline assignment: CDR1 PRHDT and CDR2 FYEKMQ (reference sequence). This CDR3 contains 17 residues. Trimming took 5 bases from V and 0 from J; bases not matched to a gene: 7. CDR3 sequence reads: CASSRKGLAASTDTQYF. CDR3 DNA sequence: TGTGCCAGCAGCAGAAAGGGACTAGCGGCAAGCACAGATACGCAGTATTTT.

CDR3 DNA: TGCAGCGTTATGGGACGCCTTGTTCAAGAGACCCAGTACTTC. It codes for CSVMGRLVQETQYF. The genes are TRBV29-1 and TRBJ2-5, with D perhaps assigned TRBD1 or TRBD2 (5 bases each). Deletions cut 5 bases from V and 2 bases from J, with 15 bases between. Germline values: CDR1 SQVTM, CDR2 ANQGSEA. The CDR3 length is 14 residues.

V gene TRBV5-1 combines with J gene TRBJ2-7, with TRBD1 matching 12 bases. The CDR3 consists of 17 residues. V lost 0 bases, J lost 4 bases, and 8 bases stayed unmatched. Germline CDR1 reads SGHRS; CDR2 reads YFSETQ. Here the CDR3 DNA reads TGCGCCAGCAGCTTGGGAACCCGGGACAGGGGGCTTTACGAGCAGTACTTC. As protein: CASSLGTRDRGLYEQYF. Complete variable domain (other parts from reference TRBV5-1 and TRBJ2-7): KAGVTQTPRYLIKTRGQQVTLSCSPISGHRSVSWYQQTPGQGLQFLFEYFSETQRNKGNFPGRFSGRQFSNSRSEMNVSTLELGDSALYLCASSLGTRDRGLYEQYFGPGTRLTVT.

This clone was detected only a few times. The rearrangement joins TRBV14 to TRBJ2-2; unclear D gene. The CDR3 has 16 amino acids. Looked up from germline, CDR1 is SGHDN and CDR2 is FVKESK. Deletions cut 1 base from V and 3 bases from J, with 12 bases between. CDR3 sequence reads: CASSQGPLLDTGELFF. The CDR3, as DNA: TGTGCCAGCAGCCAAGGACCCTTACTCGACACCGGGGAGCTGTTTTTT. Looking up the rest from reference TRBV14 and TRBJ2-2 gives the full variable domain: EAGVTQFPSHSVIEKGQTVTLRCDPISGHDNLYWYRRVMGKEIKFLLHFVKESKQDESGMPNNRFLAERTGGTYSTLKVQPAELEDSGVYFCASSQGPLLDTGELFFGEGSRLTVL.

The chain couples TRBV2 to TRBJ2-2; D gene uncertain. The CDR3 contains 12 residues. The V and J ends lost 7 bases and 4 bases respectively, with 7 bases between them. Germline V gene lookup returns CDR1 SNHLY and CDR2 FYNNEI. As DNA, the CDR3 is TGTGCCAGCACAAGGGCCACCGGGGAGCTGTTTTTT. Encoded protein: CASTRATGELFF. Supplemented by reference TRBV2 and TRBJ2-2, the full variable domain reads EPEVTQTPSHQVTQMGQEVILRCVPISNHLYFYWYRQILGQKVEFLVSFYNNEISEKSEIFDDQFSVERPDGSNFTLKIRSTKLEDSAMYFCASTRATGELFFGEGSRLTVL.